This T cell receptor (beta chain) was captured in a study of OX40 agonist ivuxolimab in advanced cancers. Regarding the complete study: Ivuxolimab, which targeted the costimulatory receptor OX40 (CD134), was an agonistic, fully human IgG2 monoclonal antibody. Intravenous ivuxolimab was administered to patients every 2 weeks at six dose levels: 0.01, 0.1, 0.3, 1.5, 3 and 10 mg/kg. Of the approximately 50 dose-escalation patients, hepatocellular carcinoma was present in about 20, melanoma in around 15, renal cell carcinoma in 9 and head and neck cancer in 9. In the dose-escalation cohort, more than 80% of patients were male, and the mean age was roughly 56 years with a range of roughly 23 to 79. Prior anti-PD-1, anti-PD-L1 or anti-CTLA-4 therapy was permitted, and checkpoint inhibitors had been received by about 44% of dose-escalation patients. Three dose-escalation patients achieved partial responses, one with hepatocellular carcinoma and two with cutaneous melanoma. Peripheral TCRbeta sequencing aimed to test whether ivuxolimab altered TCR sequence diversity and caused clonal T-cell expansion. The paper covers the monotherapy dose-escalation part of the phase I ivuxolimab trial, which included N = 52 patients. The full study reports these points: The antigen specificity of the clonally expanded peripheral T cells was not determined. Clonal expansion of both CD4+ and CD8+ blood T cells was observed from baseline to week 6 at doses 0.1 to 3.0 mg/kg. After ivuxolimab, CD8+ T cells had more expanded clones than CD4+ T cells on average. Low levels of normalized T-cell clonal expansion were also shown by some nonresponding patients. In the 0.1-3.0 mg/kg groups, partial responders had among the lowest normalized peripheral clonal expansion, particularly in CD8+ T cells.

V sheds 4 bases and J sheds 0 bases, leaving 13 bases between their ends. The CDR3, cysteine through phenylalanine, is 15 amino acids long. Just CDR3 DNA is preserved here, 45 bases in frame from base 1. Per the germline V gene (reference sequence), SEHNR is the CDR1 and FQNEAQ is the CDR2. The trial excluded patients who had a history of autoimmune disease or who were on systemic immunosuppression. Peripheral blood for TCR sequencing was collected from all dose cohorts at baseline, on cycle 4 day 1, and on cycle 7 day 1. Samples were obtained from an open-label, multicenter, first-in-human phase I dose-escalation trial of ivuxolimab. Adults with locally advanced or metastatic head and neck squamous cell, hepatocellular, melanoma or renal cell carcinoma were enrolled in the trial. Before TCR sequencing, CD4+ and CD8+ T cells were separately sorted from peripheral blood. Comments on this clone: Its antigen is unknown. Per-nucleotide qualities are absent, and no much larger clonotype sits a single base away.

Genomic DNA was isolated from the sorted cells so that the TCRbeta CDR3 region could be sequenced. The immunoSEQ Assay was used to sequence the TCRbeta CDR3 regions. TCRdb stores this immuneACCESS table with in-frame sequences only. Part of the clones is absent; in the studies checked, under half of the shortfall reflects unresolved V genes, and no reason is known for the rest. Present in this sample are 23,000 or so clones, roughly 84% of which were seen just once. The top ten constitute 30% to 35% of the sample. The clonotype comes from an adult with an advanced solid tumor such as melanoma, head and neck, liver or kidney cancer. Specimen: CD4+ or CD8+ T cells sorted from blood, collected in a trial of the OX40 agonist ivuxolimab. This sequence uses TRBV7-9 and TRBJ2-7, and possibly TRBD1, on 6 matching bases. The nucleotide sequence reads TGTGCCAGCAGCTCCCGACAGGTCCTCTCCTACGAGCAGTACTTC. This encodes CASSSRQVLSYEQYF.